Listed below are T cell receptor beta chains from one sample, sequenced in a study of blood T cell repertoires in COVID-19. Here immunoSEQ multiplex PCR was the method, and the copy in TCRdb shows in-frame clones only, minus some. The sample includes fewer than 90,000 clones, over 90% of them seen just once. Sequencing was performed on peripheral blood. The receptors were gathered from a human donor with active COVID-19. The donor label of this sample is uncertain. Both conserved end residues are part of each CDR3. D genes are given only for firm matches. Size tells how often a clone was seen (once, few, many) or the class of an expanded clone, and some rows leave it out.

j_gene,abundance,d_gene,v_gene,CDR3aa,CDR3nt
TRBJ2-6,.,.,TRBV9,CASSVDLGLGANVLTF,TGTGCCAGCAGCGTAGATCTGGGGCTCGGGGCCAACGTCCTGACTTTC
TRBJ2-7,once,TRBD2,TRBV9,CASSEGLAGGFYEQYF,TGTGCCAGCAGCGAGGGACTAGCGGGAGGCTTTTACGAGCAGTACTTC
TRBJ2-2,few,.,TRBV5-4,CASSLSQGRSGELFF,TGTGCCAGCAGCTTAAGTCAGGGCCGAAGCGGGGAGCTGTTTTTT
TRBJ2-7,.,.,TRBV6-2/TRBV6-3,CASSYSAGTSYEQYF,TGTGCCAGCAGTTACTCGGCAGGAACCTCCTACGAGCAGTACTTC
TRBJ2-7,.,.,TRBV3-1/TRBV3-2,CASSQQGSPAIYEQYF,TGTGCCAGCAGCCAACAGGGCTCCCCCGCCATCTACGAGCAGTACTTC
TRBJ1-6,.,.,TRBV6-5,CASSRGQKNSPLHF,TGTGCCAGCAGTAGAGGACAGAAAAATTCACCCCTCCACTTT
TRBJ1-1,.,TRBD1,TRBV6-5,CASRETGQLNTEAFF,TGTGCCAGCAGGGAGACAGGGCAACTGAACACTGAAGCTTTCTTT
TRBJ2-4,once,TRBD2,TRBV7-2,CASSSSGSLITAKNIQYF,TGTGCCAGCAGCTCTAGCGGGAGCTTGATAACAGCCAAAAACATTCAGTACTTC
TRBJ2-7,once,TRBD2,TRBV3-1/TRBV3-2,CASSPRVAGAYEQYF,TGTGCCAGCAGCCCCAGGGTAGCGGGAGCCTACGAGCAGTACTTC
TRBJ2-7,.,TRBD1,TRBV6-6,CASSQRQGNGYEQYF,TGTGCCAGCAGTCAGAGACAGGGGAATGGCTACGAGCAGTACTTC
TRBJ2-7,.,TRBD1,TRBV7-9,CASSLVGRGRSYEQYF,TGTGCCAGCAGCTTAGTAGGCAGGGGGAGATCCTACGAGCAGTACTTC
TRBJ1-1,.,.,TRBV2,CASIRLLNTEAFF,TGTGCCAGCATCCGACTGTTGAACACTGAAGCTTTCTTT
TRBJ1-6,.,.,TRBV11-3,CASSLQGPNSPLHF,TGTGCCAGCAGCCTACAGGGACCAAATTCACCCCTCCACTTT
TRBJ1-4,.,.,TRBV7-9,CASSLAQGGEKLFF,TGTGCCAGCAGCTTAGCCCAGGGTGGGGAAAAACTGTTTTTT
TRBJ2-5,.,.,TRBV13,CASSARRVRETQYF,TGTGCCAGCAGCGCACGGAGGGTCCGGGAGACCCAGTACTTC
TRBJ1-5,few,.,TRBV19,CASSFGHSSNQPQHF,TGTGCCAGTAGTTTCGGACACTCTAGCAATCAGCCCCAGCATTTT
TRBJ2-3,.,.,TRBV7-9,CASSPRVAEGPGDTQYF,TGTGCCAGCAGCCCCCGGGTAGCGGAAGGGCCTGGAGATACGCAGTATTTT
TRBJ1-5,.,TRBD1,TRBV27,CASSTGVDQPQHF,TGTGCCAGCTCAACAGGGGTGGATCAGCCCCAGCATTTT
TRBJ2-7,.,.,TRBV27,CASSLFQGRTHEQYF,TGTGCCAGCAGTTTATTCCAGGGGCGGACCCACGAGCAGTACTTC
TRBJ1-6,.,TRBD1,TRBV6-5,CASFSGTDYNSPLHF,TGTGCCAGCTTCTCCGGGACAGACTATAATTCACCCCTCCACTTT
TRBJ2-5,.,TRBD1,TRBV7-2,CASSPQDRGRIRETQYF,TGTGCCAGCAGCCCCCAGGACAGGGGGCGAATTCGGGAGACCCAGTACTTC
TRBJ2-4,.,TRBD2,TRBV5-6,CASSLGEGLDIQYF,TGTGCCAGCAGCTTGGGGGAGGGATTGGACATTCAGTACTTC